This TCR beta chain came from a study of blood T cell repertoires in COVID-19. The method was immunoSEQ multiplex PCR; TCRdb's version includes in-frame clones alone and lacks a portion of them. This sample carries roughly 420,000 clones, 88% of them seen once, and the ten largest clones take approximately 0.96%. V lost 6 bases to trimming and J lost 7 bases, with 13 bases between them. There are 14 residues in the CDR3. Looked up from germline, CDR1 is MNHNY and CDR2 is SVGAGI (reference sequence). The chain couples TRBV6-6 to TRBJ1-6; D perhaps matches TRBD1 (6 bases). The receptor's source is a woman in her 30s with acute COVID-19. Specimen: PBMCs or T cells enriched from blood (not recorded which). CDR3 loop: CASRPGHENSPLHF. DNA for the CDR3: TGTGCCAGCAGGCCGGGACACGAAAATTCACCCCTCCACTTT.